A selection of T cell receptor beta chains follows, all from one sample in a study of blood T cell repertoires in COVID-19. Generated by immunoSEQ multiplex PCR, the TCRdb table keeps only in-frame clones and is missing some. The sample shows 350,000 to 500,000 clones, around 90% of them seen only once. Input material: peripheral blood. Every receptor here comes from a young man with COVID-19, enrolled during active disease. The CDR3 runs from the conserved cysteine through the conserved F or W. D genes are given only for firm matches. Not all rows give a size; the values are once, few, many and, for expanded clones, a class.

len,j_gene,abundance,v_gene,d_gene,CDR3nt,CDR3aa
15,TRBJ2-1,few,TRBV5-1,TRBD2,TGCGCCAGCAGCTGGACTAGCGGGGGGAACAATGAGCAGTTCTTC,CASSWTSGGNNEQFF
19,TRBJ2-1,.,TRBV7-9,TRBD2,TGTGCCAGCAGCTTAGCGGGACTAGCGGGGGTATGGTCCTACAATGAGCAGTTCTTC,CASSLAGLAGVWSYNEQFF
15,TRBJ1-5,once,TRBV27,.,TGTGCCAGCGCCCTCGCCCCCAGGAGGGACCAGCCCCAGCATTTT,CASALAPRRDQPQHF
13,TRBJ2-5,.,TRBV7-9,TRBD2,TGTGCCTCCGGCGGGGGGGGCAAAGAGACCCAGTACTTC,CASGGGGKETQYF
14,TRBJ1-2,.,TRBV2,TRBD1,TGTGCCAGCAGCGACAGGGGCAAAGTGTATGGCTACACCTTC,CASSDRGKVYGYTF
15,TRBJ1-5,once,TRBV10-2,TRBD1,TGCGCCAGCAGTTTACAGGGGGTGGGAAATCAGCCCCAGCATTTT,CASSLQGVGNQPQHF
15,TRBJ2-5,.,TRBV5-1,TRBD1,TGCGCCAGCAGCTTCCGGACAGGGGACCAAGAGACCCAGTACTTC,CASSFRTGDQETQYF
15,TRBJ2-5,.,TRBV6-5,TRBD1,TGTGCCAGCAGCTCGGACAGGGGTTGGGGAGAGACCCAGTACTTC,CASSSDRGWGETQYF
13,TRBJ2-3,.,TRBV2,TRBD1,TGTGCCAGCGAGGGGGCGCGGACAGATACGCAGTATTTT,CASEGARTDTQYF
15,TRBJ2-7,.,TRBV6-1,TRBD2,TGTGCCAGCAGTGAAGTAGCGGGAGGGCCGTACGAGCAGTACTTC,CASSEVAGGPYEQYF
13,TRBJ2-4,.,TRBV4-1,TRBD2,TGCGCCAGCAGCCAAGGCGGACTAGCGTTTCAGTACTTC,CASSQGGLAFQYF
14,TRBJ1-1,.,TRBV29-1,.,TGCAGCGTCCGACCGAAGATCCAGCGGACTGAAGCTTTCTTT,CSVRPKIQRTEAFF
16,TRBJ2-3,.,TRBV9,TRBD2,TGTGCCAGCAGCACCTCCGGGACTAGCTTTACAGATACGCAGTATTTT,CASSTSGTSFTDTQYF
14,TRBJ2-7,.,TRBV3-1/TRBV3-2,.,TGTGCCAGCAGCCAAGGGTTGACGGGTTACGAGCAGTACTTC,CASSQGLTGYEQYF
16,TRBJ2-5,.,TRBV5-1,.,TGCGCCAGCAGCTTGCTATCCGGACAAAAGACGGAGACCCAGTACTTC,CASSLLSGQKTETQYF
16,TRBJ2-3,.,TRBV9,TRBD2,TGTGCCAGCAGCGTAGCGGGACTAGCGGGTAAAGATACGCAGTATTTT,CASSVAGLAGKDTQYF
14,TRBJ1-6,.,TRBV2,.,TGTGCCAGCAGTGAGGTCAGTGAGGGTTCACCCCTCCACTTT,CASSEVSEGSPLHF
14,TRBJ2-3,.,TRBV7-3,TRBD1,TGTGCCAGCAGCTGGACAGGGGGCCGGGATACGCAGTATTTT,CASSWTGGRDTQYF
16,TRBJ2-7,.,TRBV3-1/TRBV3-2,TRBD2,TGTGCCAGCAGCCAAGGGGGTCTAGCGGGGATCTACGAGCAGTACTTC,CASSQGGLAGIYEQYF
10,TRBJ1-1,once,TRBV9,.,TGTGCCAGCAGCGTAGCCCCGGCTTTCTTT,CASSVAPAFF
14,TRBJ2-2,.,TRBV15,TRBD1,TGTGCCACTTCAAGAAGGGGGCGCACCGGGGAGCTGTTTTTT,CATSRRGRTGELFF
14,TRBJ1-5,few,TRBV6-5,TRBD1,TGTGCCAGCAGACCTGACAGGGGGAATCAGCCCCAGCATTTT,CASRPDRGNQPQHF
14,TRBJ1-4,.,TRBV9,TRBD1,TGTGCCAGCAGCGGGGGGACAGGAGGTGAAAAACTGTTTTTT,CASSGGTGGEKLFF
17,TRBJ2-3,.,TRBV4-1,TRBD2,TGCGCCAGCAGCCAACGTCCACTAGCGGGGCGCACAGATACGCAGTATTTT,CASSQRPLAGRTDTQYF
15,TRBJ2-2,.,TRBV5-4,.,TGTGCCAGCAGCTCAGGGTGGGGGAACACCGGGGAGCTGTTTTTT,CASSSGWGNTGELFF
15,TRBJ1-2,.,TRBV4-1,TRBD1,TGCGCCAGCAGCCAAGAATACGGGACAGACTATGGCTACACCTTC,CASSQEYGTDYGYTF
11,TRBJ2-1,.,TRBV5-4,.,TGTGCCAGCAGCTTGTCCTATGAGCAGTTCTTC,CASSLSYEQFF
13,TRBJ1-1,.,TRBV2,.,TGTGCCAGCTCAGGGGACGCGAACACTGAAGCTTTCTTT,CASSGDANTEAFF
14,TRBJ2-2,once,TRBV29-1,.,TGCAGCGCCTTAGACTCGACATCGGGGGGGGAGCTGTTTTTT,CSALDSTSGGELFF
16,TRBJ2-1,.,TRBV28,TRBD1,TGTGCCAGCAGCCCGGCCACAGGGGGAACCTACAATGAGCAGTTCTTC,CASSPATGGTYNEQFF
13,TRBJ2-3,.,TRBV5-1,.,TGCGCCAGCAGCTTGTCAGGGGCAGATACGCAGTATTTT,CASSLSGADTQYF
14,TRBJ2-2,once,TRBV7-2,TRBD2,TGTGCCAGCAGCTTAGGCGGGGGTGGAAGGGAGCTGTTTTTT,CASSLGGGGRELFF
15,TRBJ1-2,.,TRBV3-1/TRBV3-2,TRBD1,TGTGCCAGCAGCCAAGTAGGACAGGGGAACTATGGCTACACCTTC,CASSQVGQGNYGYTF
15,TRBJ2-3,.,TRBV21-1,.,TGTGCCAGCAGCAAGACTAGGGGCCCGACAGATACGCAGTATTTT,CASSKTRGPTDTQYF
14,TRBJ1-2,.,TRBV23-1,TRBD1,TGCGCCAGCAGTCAATCACAGGGGGGCTGGGGCTACACCTTC,CASSQSQGGWGYTF
15,TRBJ1-5,.,TRBV6-5,TRBD1,TGTGCCAGCAGACCTCTAAGACAGGGCTGGCAGCCCCAGCATTTT,CASRPLRQGWQPQHF
14,TRBJ1-6,.,TRBV6-5,.,TGTGCCAGCAGCCTGGACAGAGGGGGTTCACCCCTCCACTTT,CASSLDRGGSPLHF
16,TRBJ2-1,.,TRBV24-1,.,TGTGCCACCTCGACTCCTGGGAGTCCGGTTGGCAATGAGCAGTTCTTC,CATSTPGSPVGNEQFF
13,TRBJ2-2,.,TRBV29-1,TRBD1,TGCAGCGTTTCTGGACAGGGAGGCGGGGAGCTGTTTTTT,CSVSGQGGGELFF
14,TRBJ2-5,.,TRBV25-1,TRBD2,TGTGCCAGCAGTCCGGGAGCGGGAGTAAAGACCCAGTACTTC,CASSPGAGVKTQYF
14,TRBJ1-1,once,TRBV30,TRBD1,TGTGCCTGGGACCTCACAGGGGGCGATACTGAAGCTTTCTTT,CAWDLTGGDTEAFF
17,TRBJ1-4,.,TRBV4-1,.,TGCGCCAGCAGCCAAGAGAGGGCAGGGGCAGGGAATGAAAAACTGTTTTTT,CASSQERAGAGNEKLFF
13,TRBJ1-1,.,TRBV30,TRBD1,TGTGCCTGGAGTGCGACAGGGGACACTGAAGCTTTCTTT,CAWSATGDTEAFF
16,TRBJ1-6,.,TRBV11-2,.,TGTGCCAGCAGCTTAACGGGAAACTCCTATAATTCACCCCTCCACTTT,CASSLTGNSYNSPLHF
13,TRBJ2-3,.,TRBV7-2,TRBD2,TGTGCCAGCAGCGCCCCCTCGGGGGGTACGCAGTATTTT,CASSAPSGGTQYF
17,TRBJ1-6,.,TRBV19,TRBD1,TGTGCCAGTAGTATCCGACAGGGCGGAGGTAATAATTCACCCCTCCACTTT,CASSIRQGGGNNSPLHF